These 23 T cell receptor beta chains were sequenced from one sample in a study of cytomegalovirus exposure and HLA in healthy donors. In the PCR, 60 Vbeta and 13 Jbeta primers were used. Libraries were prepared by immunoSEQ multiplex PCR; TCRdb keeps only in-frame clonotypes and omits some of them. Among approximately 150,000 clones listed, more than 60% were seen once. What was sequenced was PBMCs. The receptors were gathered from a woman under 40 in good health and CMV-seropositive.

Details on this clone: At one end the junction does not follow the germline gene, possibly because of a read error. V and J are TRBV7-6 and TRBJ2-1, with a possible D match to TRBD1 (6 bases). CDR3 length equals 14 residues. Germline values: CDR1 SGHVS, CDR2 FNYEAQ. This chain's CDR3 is CASSSSRDTRLHVF. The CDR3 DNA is TGTGCCAGCAGCTCCAGCCGGGACACACGACTCCACGTCTTC. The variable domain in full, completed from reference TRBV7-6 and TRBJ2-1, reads GAGVSQSPRYKVTKRGQDVALRCDPISGHVSLYWYRQALGQGPEFLTYFNYEAQQDKSGLPNDRFSAERPEGSISTLTIQRTEQRDSAMYRCASSSSRDTRLHVFGPGTRLTVL.

The CDR3 DNA reads as TGTGCTAGTGGTTTGGCAGCGGGAGGTTCATACAATGAGCAGTTCTTC. Translated, it gives CASGLAAGGSYNEQFF. This chain connects TRBV12-5 to TRBJ2-1; TRBD2 agrees at 9 bases. The germline gives CDR1 LGHNT, CDR2 FRNRAP. The CDR3 totals 16 residues. The trim removed 1 base at V and 4 bases at J, leaving 5 bases unmatched.

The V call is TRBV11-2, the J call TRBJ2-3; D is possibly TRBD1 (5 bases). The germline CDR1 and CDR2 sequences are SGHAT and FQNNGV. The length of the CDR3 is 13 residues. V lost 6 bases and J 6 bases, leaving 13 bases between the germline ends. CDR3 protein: CASRAGNTDTQYF. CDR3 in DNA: TGTGCCAGCAGGGCAGGGAATACGGATACGCAGTATTTT.

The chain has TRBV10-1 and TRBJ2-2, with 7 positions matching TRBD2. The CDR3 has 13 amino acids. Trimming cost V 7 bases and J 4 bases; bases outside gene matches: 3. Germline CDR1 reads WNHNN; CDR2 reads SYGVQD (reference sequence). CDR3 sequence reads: CASTGGGTGELFF. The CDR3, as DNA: TGCGCCAGCACGGGGGGAGGCACCGGGGAGCTGTTTTTT.

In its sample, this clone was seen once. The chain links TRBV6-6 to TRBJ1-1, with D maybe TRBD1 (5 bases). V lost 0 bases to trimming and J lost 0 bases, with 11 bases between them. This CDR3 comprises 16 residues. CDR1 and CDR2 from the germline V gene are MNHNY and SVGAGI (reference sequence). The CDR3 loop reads CASSYSLGVLNTEAFF. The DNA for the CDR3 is TGTGCCAGCAGTTACTCCTTAGGGGTGTTGAACACTGAAGCTTTCTTT.

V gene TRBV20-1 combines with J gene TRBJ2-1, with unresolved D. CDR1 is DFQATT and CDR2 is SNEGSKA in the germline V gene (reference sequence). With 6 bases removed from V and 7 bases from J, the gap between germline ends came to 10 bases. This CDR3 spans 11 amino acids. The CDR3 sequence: CSAPARNEQFF. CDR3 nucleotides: TGCAGTGCCCCCGCTCGGAATGAGCAGTTCTTC.

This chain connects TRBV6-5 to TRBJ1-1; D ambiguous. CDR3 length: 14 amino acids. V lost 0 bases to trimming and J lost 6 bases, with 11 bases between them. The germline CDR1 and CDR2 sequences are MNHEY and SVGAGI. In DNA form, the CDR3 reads TGTGCCAGCAGTTACTCGATGAGAGGGTCTGAAGCTTTCTTT. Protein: CASSYSMRGSEAFF.

The CDR3 protein is CASSLVSGADSKTQYF. Written as DNA, the CDR3 is TGTGCCAGCAGCTTAGTTTCCGGCGCGGATTCGAAGACCCAGTACTTC. This chain connects TRBV7-7 to TRBJ2-5, with unresolved D. Germline lookup yields CDR1 SSHAT and CDR2 FNYEAQ (reference sequence). This CDR3 is built from 16 residues. Trimming stripped 1 base from V and 6 bases from J, with 18 bases between.

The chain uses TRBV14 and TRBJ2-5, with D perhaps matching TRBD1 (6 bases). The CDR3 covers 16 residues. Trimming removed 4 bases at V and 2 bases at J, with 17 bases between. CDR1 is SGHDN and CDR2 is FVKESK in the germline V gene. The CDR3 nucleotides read TGTGCCAGCAGCCGAAGAGGGGCAGGGGCTCAAGAGACCCAGTACTTC. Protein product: CASSRRGAGAQETQYF.

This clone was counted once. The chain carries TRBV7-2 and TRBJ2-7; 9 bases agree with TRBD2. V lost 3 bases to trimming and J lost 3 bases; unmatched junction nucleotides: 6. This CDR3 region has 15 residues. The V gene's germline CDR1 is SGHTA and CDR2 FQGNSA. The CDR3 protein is CASSFNLAGSYEQYF. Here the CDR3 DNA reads TGTGCCAGCAGCTTTAATCTAGCGGGAAGCTACGAGCAGTACTTC.

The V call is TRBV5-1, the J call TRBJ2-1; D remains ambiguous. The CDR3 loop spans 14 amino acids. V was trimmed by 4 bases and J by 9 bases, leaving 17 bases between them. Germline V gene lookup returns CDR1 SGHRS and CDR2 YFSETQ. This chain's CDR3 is CASSTLRTEGEQFF. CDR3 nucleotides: TGCGCCAGCAGCACCCTGCGTACAGAAGGTGAGCAGTTCTTC. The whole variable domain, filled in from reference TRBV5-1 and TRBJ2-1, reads KAGVTQTPRYLIKTRGQQVTLSCSPISGHRSVSWYQQTPGQGLQFLFEYFSETQRNKGNFPGRFSGRQFSNSRSEMNVSTLELGDSALYLCASSTLRTEGEQFFGPGTRLTVL.

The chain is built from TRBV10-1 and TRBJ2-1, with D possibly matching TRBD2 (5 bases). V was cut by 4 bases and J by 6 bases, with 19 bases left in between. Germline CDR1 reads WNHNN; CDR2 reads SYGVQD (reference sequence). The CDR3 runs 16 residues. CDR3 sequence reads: CASSAELDNPRNEQFF. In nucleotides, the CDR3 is TGCGCCAGCAGTGCCGAACTAGACAACCCGCGCAATGAGCAGTTCTTC.

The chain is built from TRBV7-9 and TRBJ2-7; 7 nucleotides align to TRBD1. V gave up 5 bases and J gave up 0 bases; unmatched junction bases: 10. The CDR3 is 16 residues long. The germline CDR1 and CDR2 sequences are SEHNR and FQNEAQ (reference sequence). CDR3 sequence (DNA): TGTGCCAGCAGCCCAAAACGGACAGGCAGCTCCTACGAGCAGTACTTC. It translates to CASSPKRTGSSYEQYF.

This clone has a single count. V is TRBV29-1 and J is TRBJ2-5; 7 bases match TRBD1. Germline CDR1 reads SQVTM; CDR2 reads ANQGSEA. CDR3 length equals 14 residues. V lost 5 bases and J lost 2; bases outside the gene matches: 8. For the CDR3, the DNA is TGCAGCGTTAAGGGACAGATGCTACAAGAGACCCAGTACTTC. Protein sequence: CSVKGQMLQETQYF. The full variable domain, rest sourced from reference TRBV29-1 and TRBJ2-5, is SAVISQKPSRDICQRGTSLTIQCQVDSQVTMMFWYRQQPGQSLTLIATANQGSEATYESGFVIDKFPISRPNLTFSTLTVSNMSPEDSSIYLCSVKGQMLQETQYFGPGTRLLVL.

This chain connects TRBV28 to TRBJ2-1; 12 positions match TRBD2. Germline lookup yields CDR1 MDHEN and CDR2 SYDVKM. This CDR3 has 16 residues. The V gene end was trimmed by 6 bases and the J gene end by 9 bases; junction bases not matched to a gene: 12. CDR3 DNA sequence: TGTGCCAGCAGCCTAGAGGCTAGCGGGAGGGAGGTTGAGCAGTTCTTC. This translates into CASSLEASGREVEQFF.

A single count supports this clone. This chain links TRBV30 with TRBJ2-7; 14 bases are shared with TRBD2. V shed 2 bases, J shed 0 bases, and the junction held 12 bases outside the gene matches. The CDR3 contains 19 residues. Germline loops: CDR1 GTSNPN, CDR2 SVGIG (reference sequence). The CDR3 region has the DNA TGTGCCTGGAGTTTGGGAGGACTAGCGGGAGGCACGCGCTCCTACGAGCAGTACTTC. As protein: CAWSLGGLAGGTRSYEQYF.

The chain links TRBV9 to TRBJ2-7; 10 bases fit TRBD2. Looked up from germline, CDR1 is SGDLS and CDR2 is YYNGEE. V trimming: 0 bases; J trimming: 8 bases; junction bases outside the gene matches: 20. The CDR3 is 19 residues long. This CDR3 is CASSVVISDYSGRRLQQYF. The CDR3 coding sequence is TGTGCCAGCAGCGTAGTTATATCGGACTATAGCGGGAGGCGCCTCCAGCAGTACTTC.

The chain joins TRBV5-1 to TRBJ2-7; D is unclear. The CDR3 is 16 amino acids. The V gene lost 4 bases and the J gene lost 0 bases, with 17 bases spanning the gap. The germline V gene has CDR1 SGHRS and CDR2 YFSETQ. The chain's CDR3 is CASSPRLGFLSYEQYF. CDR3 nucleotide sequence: TGCGCCAGCAGCCCTAGACTTGGGTTCCTCTCCTACGAGCAGTACTTC.

CDR3 residues: CASSRGTSGSYEQYF. The CDR3 nucleotides read TGTGCCAGCAGCCGCGGGACTAGCGGGAGCTACGAGCAGTACTTC. The chain joins TRBV7-3 to TRBJ2-7; 14 bases line up with TRBD2. The J segment lost 3 bases and the V segment lost 5 bases, leaving 3 bases of the junction unmatched. Germline loops: CDR1 SGHTA, CDR2 FQGTGA. This CDR3 comprises 15 residues. The full variable domain, completed using reference TRBV7-3 and TRBJ2-7, is GAGVSQTPSNKVTEKGKYVELRCDPISGHTALYWYRQSLGQGPEFLIYFQGTGAADDSGLPNDRFFAVRPEGSVSTLKIQRTERGDSAVYLCASSRGTSGSYEQYFGPGTRLTVT.

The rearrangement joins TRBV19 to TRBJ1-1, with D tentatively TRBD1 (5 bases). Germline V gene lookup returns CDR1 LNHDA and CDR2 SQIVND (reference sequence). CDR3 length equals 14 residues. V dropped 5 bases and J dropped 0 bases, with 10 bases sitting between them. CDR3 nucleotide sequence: TGTGCCAGTAGTGCGCTGACAGTGAACACTGAAGCTTTCTTT. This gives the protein CASSALTVNTEAFF.

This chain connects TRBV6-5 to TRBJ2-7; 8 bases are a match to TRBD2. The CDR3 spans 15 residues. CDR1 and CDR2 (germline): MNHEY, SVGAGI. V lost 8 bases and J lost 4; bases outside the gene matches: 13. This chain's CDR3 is CASSLGLEGLYEQYF. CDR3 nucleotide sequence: TGTGCCAGCTCTCTGGGACTAGAGGGATTGTACGAGCAGTACTTC.

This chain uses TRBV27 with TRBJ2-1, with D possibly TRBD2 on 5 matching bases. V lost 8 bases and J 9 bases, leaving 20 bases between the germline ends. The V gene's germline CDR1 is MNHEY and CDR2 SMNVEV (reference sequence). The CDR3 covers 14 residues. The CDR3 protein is CASLPDGGSSEQFF. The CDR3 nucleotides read TGTGCCAGCCTCCCCGATGGAGGCTCGTCTGAGCAGTTCTTC.

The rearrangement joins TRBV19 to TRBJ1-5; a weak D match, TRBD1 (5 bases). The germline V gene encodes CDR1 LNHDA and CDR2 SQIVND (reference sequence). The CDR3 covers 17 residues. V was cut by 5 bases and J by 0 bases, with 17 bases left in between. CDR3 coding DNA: TGTGCCAGTAGTGTGGGGGGATCTTTAGGTAGCAATCAGCCCCAGCATTTT. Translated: CASSVGGSLGSNQPQHF. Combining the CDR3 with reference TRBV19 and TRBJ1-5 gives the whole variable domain DGGITQSPKYLFRKEGQNVTLSCEQNLNHDAMYWYRQDPGQGLRLIYYSQIVNDFQKGDIAEGYSVSREKKESFPLTVTSAQKNPTAFYLCASSVGGSLGSNQPQHFGDGTRLSIL.